A selection of T cell receptor beta chains follows, all from one sample in a study of regulatory T cells in long-lasting Graves disease. TCRdb re-called the multiplex PCR reads with MiXCR, one entry per CDR3 protein. The table shows over 350,000 distinct CDR3 sequences, with under 25% occurring only once. Sequencing used peripheral blood mononuclear cells (PBMCs), obtained when the disease was refractory, from a patient treated with antithyroid drugs. The receptors originated from a female donor with Graves disease. CDR3s include the opening cysteine and the closing phenylalanine or tryptophan. D genes are given only for firm matches. A row's size may be missing; if present it is once, few, many or a size class.

d_gene	abundance	j_gene	v_gene	CDR3nt	CDR3aa
TRBD2	few	TRBJ2-3	TRBV30	TGTGCCTGGAGTGGGAGCGGGATGAGCACAGATACGCAGTATTTT	CAWSGSGMSTDTQYF
TRBD1	many	TRBJ1-2	TRBV2	TGTGCCAGCACCAGCACGACAGGGAGGTATGGCTACACCTTC	CASTSTTGRYGYTF
-	-	TRBJ1-2	TRBV2	TGTGCCAGCAGTGAATCCGGGCAGGACTATGGCTACACCTTC	CASSESGQDYGYTF
-	many	TRBJ2-7	TRBV12-3/TRBV12-4	TGTGCCAGCAGTTTTGGGCTAGCGTCCGACGAGCAGTACTTC	CASSFGLASDEQYF
-	-	TRBJ2-7	TRBV5-1	TGCGCCAGCAGCCGCGGAACCGGGACGGCGGCCTACGAGCAGTACTTC	CASSRGTGTAAYEQYF
-	few	TRBJ1-1	TRBV5-4	TGTGCCAGCGCCAGGGAACTTTCTGCCACTGAAGCTTTCTTT	CASARELSATEAFF
TRBD1	many	TRBJ2-7	TRBV2	TGTGCCAGCGAGACAGGGTACGAGCAGTACTTC	CASETGYEQYF
-	few	TRBJ2-7	TRBV20-1	TGCAGTGCTAGACCCCATGGTGGGATATCCTACGAGCAGTACTTC	CSARPHGGISYEQYF
-	-	TRBJ2-7	TRBV19	TGTGCCAGTAGTATGGACGCGACAGGTTCCTACGAGCAGTACTTC	CASSMDATGSYEQYF
-	many	TRBJ1-5	TRBV5-5	TGTGCCAGCAGCTTGGCCCCGGGCTCCAATCAGCCCCAGCATTTT	CASSLAPGSNQPQHF
-	few	TRBJ1-6	TRBV6-5	TGTGCCAGCAGTTTTCGAGGTCTAAATTCACCCCTCCACTTT	CASSFRGLNSPLHF
TRBD2	-	TRBJ2-3	TRBV2	TGTGCCAGTTCTGCAGGACTAGCGGGAGGGCCCCGAACAGATACGCAGTATTTT	CASSAGLAGGPRTDTQYF
TRBD1	few	TRBJ1-1	TRBV6-1	TGTGCCAGCAGCCCAGGGGGCGGGTATACTGAAGCTTTCTTT	CASSPGGGYTEAFF
TRBD2	-	TRBJ2-1	TRBV12-3/TRBV12-4	TGTGCCAGCAGGCTAGGACTAGCGGGAACCCAAGAGCAGTTCTTC	CASRLGLAGTQEQFF
-	many	TRBJ1-2	TRBV28	TGTGCCAGCAGGGACCTGGGACAACAAGGCTACACCTTC	CASRDLGQQGYTF
TRBD1	many	TRBJ1-2	TRBV28	TGTGCCAGCAGTTTCCCGGGACAGGGATATGGCTACACCTTC	CASSFPGQGYGYTF
-	-	TRBJ2-7	TRBV29-1	TGCAGCGTTGAAGGGGACGGTTCCTACGAGCAGTACTTC	CSVEGDGSYEQYF
TRBD1	many	TRBJ1-2	TRBV28	TGTGCCAGCAGTCCCGGGGACAGAGAAGGAAGATACACCTTC	CASSPGDREGRYTF
-	many	TRBJ2-2	TRBV7-9	TGTGCCAGCCGTGGGGGCGTAGCGAACACCGGGGAGCTGTTTTTT	CASRGGVANTGELFF
-	-	TRBJ2-3	TRBV28	TGTGCCAGCAGTACCCCACCCCGGGCAGATACGCAGTATTTT	CASSTPPRADTQYF
TRBD1	-	TRBJ1-6	TRBV12-3/TRBV12-4	TGTGCCAGCAGTTTAGGGGGGACAGTTTATAATTCACCCCTCCACTTT	CASSLGGTVYNSPLHF
-	many	TRBJ2-7	TRBV7-2	TGTGCCAGCAGCTTACGGGGCGCCTCCTACGAGCAGTACTTC	CASSLRGASYEQYF
TRBD1	many	TRBJ1-6	TRBV2	TGTGCCAGAAAAACGGGACAGGGGTCGCCCCTCCACTTT	CARKTGQGSPLHF
TRBD2	-	TRBJ2-2	TRBV2	TGTGCCAGCAGGAGCGCATTTGCGGGAGGTAACACCGGGGAGCTGTTTTTT	CASRSAFAGGNTGELFF
-	-	TRBJ2-7	TRBV30	TGTGCCTGGAGTTTAGGGAAGGCCTACGAGCAGTACTTC	CAWSLGKAYEQYF
-	-	TRBJ1-2	TRBV29-1	TGCAGCGTTGAAGTTAGGGGGGCCAACTATGGCTACACCTTC	CSVEVRGANYGYTF
-	many	TRBJ1-2	TRBV27	TGTGCCAGCAGTTCCCAGAGGAACTATGGCTACACCTTC	CASSSQRNYGYTF
-	-	TRBJ1-3	TRBV2	TGTGCCATCCACACAGGCTCTGGAAACACCATATATTTT	CAIHTGSGNTIYF
TRBD2	many	TRBJ2-2	TRBV7-3	TGTGCCAGCAGCTCCATAGGACTAGCGGGAGCAGCCGGGGAGCTGTTTTTT	CASSSIGLAGAAGELFF